Measured by frequency, the clone carrying this T cell receptor (beta chain) is medium-sized. Antigen unknown. This record belongs to a study of T cell clusters in autoimmune cytopenias. Whole-study findings and limits: TRB repertoire shifts in secondary cytopenia and chronic lymphocytic leukemia mostly reflected lymphoma, not autoimmunity.

Tens of thousands of genome equivalents of blood DNA were amplified for TRB. Multiplex touch-down PCR amplified TRB using TRB-A and TRB-B pools in one tube. TCRdb derives one entry per CDR3 protein from the multiplex PCR reads, leaving out DNA. The sample includes about 11,000 distinct CDR3 sequences. The CDR3 loop spans 16 amino acids. The germline V gene has CDR1 SEHNR and CDR2 FQNEAQ (reference sequence). The same sample was also used in a study of T cell repertoires in aging, cancer and after chemotherapy. That work adds: Donor ages fell into six groups from 30 or younger up to 70 or older. Repeat sampling of healthy donors over several months to years showed clear clonal overlap.

The TCR comes from a human donor in good health. The chain recombines TRBV7-9 with TRBJ2-3; TCRdb indicates TRBD1, and absent DNA this call remains unverified. Sequencing used peripheral blood. CDR3 sequence: CASSPGQGTGTDTQYF.